This paragraph covers one T cell receptor (beta chain) sequence. This clone was counted a few times. This receptor's antigen is unknown. No per-base quality is available; no much larger clone lies one base away. The data were obtained in a study of beta chain features in type 1 diabetes (dated by TCRdb to 2016 to 2018). Broadly, across the study: No differences in mean age, gender distribution, total cell number or subset yield were found between patients and healthy donors. A total of 107,917,701 sorted cells were examined across all samples, and the number of cells per subset was strongly correlated with RNA yield. The study compared TCRB repertoires of sorted circulating CD4+ T cell subsets between recently diagnosed type 1 diabetes patients and matched healthy donors. Regulatory and stem cell-like memory subsets were isolated from only 8 patients and about 8 healthy donors, whereas naive and central memory subsets came from all 30 or so donors.

The entire amount of isolated RNA was reverse transcribed using the High Capacity cDNA Reverse Transcription Kit, so the sequenced TCRB transcripts were expressed ones. Deep immunoSEQ sequencing was applied to naive, central memory and regulatory T cell samples, giving an average of roughly 3.5 million total reads per sample. Sorted cells were lysed in RLT buffer and RNA was extracted with DNase-treated RNeasy Micro or Mini kits, depending on cell number. Each cell subset was processed on its own to prevent cross-contamination, while patient and healthy donor samples were processed together. Using the immunoSEQ multiplex PCR, TCRB sequences were amplified from cDNA into 87-bp fragments spanning the CDR3 region. The amplicons were sequenced using the Illumina HiSeq platform. Per the authors' processing: PCR bias was corrected computationally using synthetic template baselines, and reads within Hamming distance 2 were collapsed, with unmergeable singletons discarded. By aligning reads against IMGT, V, D and J genes, CDR3 length, and insertions or deletions at six rearrangement sites were assigned. Clonotype counts were normalized to sorted cell number within each subset before computing true diversity and Gini coefficients with the tcR R package. The overlap coefficient, calculated on TCRB nucleotide sequences, was used to measure repertoire sharing. As a proxy for the pre-selection repertoire, out-of-frame TCRB sequences from naive cells were analyzed. As stored in TCRdb, this immuneACCESS dataset retains in-frame rearrangements with V and J assigned. A fraction of the clones does not appear; measured against another copy, unresolved V genes explain less than half of the discrepancy, and the remainder lacks a known reason. V and J calls and clone size are as listed in that table; D and trimming were resolved from the DNA. A total of about 410,000 clones appear in this sample, approximately 14% of them only once. The ten biggest clones cover about 0.034% of the sample.

CDR1 and CDR2 are read off the germline V gene as SGHDN and FVKESK. The CDR3, from cysteine to phenylalanine, totals 12 residues. The DNA shown is the 36-base CDR3, in frame from base 1. Relative to germline, V is 3 bases shorter and J is 3 bases shorter, with 6 bases between their ends. From each donor, a single peripheral blood sample of about 116 mL on average was drawn into heparinised tubes. A BD FACSAria II and a panel including CD45RO, CCR7, CD25, CD127, CD95 and CD27 were used to sort naive, central memory, regulatory and stem cell-like memory CD4+ T cells. Every sorted population had a purity above 95%. PBMCs were isolated immediately by Lymphoprep density gradient centrifugation and stained directly without culture. Samples were stained and sorted in pairs, with one healthy donor and one patient per experiment, so that batch effects were minimized. Results and caveats for the whole study, not just this receptor: Patients with type 1 diabetes made fewer insertions and deleted more nucleotides at VDJ recombination sites, implying thymic rearrangement abnormalities. Type 1 diabetes patients showed a moderate but significant shortening of TCRB CDR3 length in all four CD4+ subsets. Because small numbers of individuals were included in the HLA sub-analyses, any influence of HLA type on TCRB rearrangement was left unresolved. Sequencing cDNA rather than genomic DNA could over-represent highly expressing activated cells, although activation and CD3 levels did not differ between groups. Shorter templates might have been favored by PCR, but patient and control samples were amplified and corrected together, so both groups would have been affected equally by any skew. The naive, central memory and regulatory TCRB repertoires appeared to resemble one another more closely among patients than among healthy donors.

Material: naive CD4+ T cells from blood. This sample's cell subset or site label indicates: true naive CD4+ T cells. The receptor's source is a man aged 30-40 years in good health. Rearrangement joined TRBV14 to TRBJ2-7, with no D gene named confidently. The bases read TGTGCCAGCAGCCAGGGGTTCTACGAGCAGTACTTC. This yields the protein CASSQGFYEQYF.